This T cell receptor beta chain derives from a study of shared clonotypes between healthy human individuals. As regards this clone: The target antigen is unknown.

All donors qualified as healthy HIV-negative adults and had experienced no recent acute infections or vaccinations. Investigators divided CD4+ cells into CD45RA+ naive and CD45RA-negative memory subsets. Findings of the study overall: Naive subsets tended to show greater estimated richness than memory subsets.

Per the study methods: Junction-only sequences without quality scores were provided by ImmunoSEQ, so filtering was different. Here immunoSEQ multiplex PCR was the method, and the copy in TCRdb shows in-frame clones only, minus some. V and J calls and clone size follow that table, whereas D and trimming were derived from the DNA. This sample has some 2,000,000 clones, with approximately 96% found just once. The clonotype comes from a man aged 18 to 29 in good health. Sequenced: naive CD4+ T cells sorted from blood. Subset of the sample: CD45RA+ positively selected.

CDR3 loop: CASSIPAGSSYEQYF. DNA of the CDR3: TGTGCCAGTAGTATTCCGGCAGGTTCATCCTACGAGCAGTACTTC. The chain couples TRBV19 to TRBJ2-7, with D unresolved. V lost 3 bases, J lost 1 base, and 13 bases lay in between. Germline-derived CDR1 and CDR2 are LNHDA and SQIVND (reference sequence). The CDR3 covers 15 residues.